A single sample gave rise to the 2 T cell receptor beta chains below, sequenced in a study of regulatory and conventional T cells in RAG deficiency. Genomic DNA came from blood conventional CD4+ T cells gated CD25-low CD127-high. Sequencing was performed with immunoSEQ multiplex PCR; in TCRdb, only in-frame clones are kept and a portion is missing. The sample records more than 35,000 clones, 70% to 90% being singletons. The data were also submitted as part of a second study, on regulatory T cells. Turning to that study: Primers: 52 TRBV forward and 13 TRBJ reverse.

Sequencing was done on a sample of CD4+ effector T cells sorted from blood. The source is a human donor in good health.

This sequence joins TRBV7-8 and TRBJ1-3; D ambiguous. Per germline, CDR1 SGHVS and CDR2 FQNEAQ. The CDR3 runs 17 residues. The germline V and J ends were trimmed by 1 base and 0 bases, with 13 bases remaining between them. CDR3 residues: CASSLVPPIDSGNTIYF. The CDR3, as DNA: TGTGCCAGCAGCTTAGTCCCACCTATTGACTCTGGAAACACCATATATTTT.

The chain recombines TRBV5-1 with TRBJ1-1, with a possible D match to TRBD1 (5 bases). Deletions cut 2 bases from V and 4 bases from J, with 15 bases between. This CDR3 is 15 amino acids long. Germline V gene data show CDR1 as SGHRS and CDR2 as YFSETQ. The CDR3 here is CASSFNTGGSTEAFF. CDR3 DNA sequence: TGCGCCAGCAGCTTCAACACCGGGGGGTCCACTGAAGCTTTCTTT.